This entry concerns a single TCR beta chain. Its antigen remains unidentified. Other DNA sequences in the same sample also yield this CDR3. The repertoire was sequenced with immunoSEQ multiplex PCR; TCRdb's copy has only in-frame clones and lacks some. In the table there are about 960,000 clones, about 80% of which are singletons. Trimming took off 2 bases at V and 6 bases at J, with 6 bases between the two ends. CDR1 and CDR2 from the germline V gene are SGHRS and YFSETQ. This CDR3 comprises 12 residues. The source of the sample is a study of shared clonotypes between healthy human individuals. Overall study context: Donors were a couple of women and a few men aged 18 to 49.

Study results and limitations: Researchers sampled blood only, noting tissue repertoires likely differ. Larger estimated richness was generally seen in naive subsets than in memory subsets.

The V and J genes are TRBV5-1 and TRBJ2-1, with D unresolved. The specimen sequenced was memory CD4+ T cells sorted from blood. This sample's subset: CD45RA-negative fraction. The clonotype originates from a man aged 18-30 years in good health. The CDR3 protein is CASSFTSNEQFF. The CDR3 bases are TGCGCCAGCAGCTTTACAAGCAATGAGCAGTTCTTC.